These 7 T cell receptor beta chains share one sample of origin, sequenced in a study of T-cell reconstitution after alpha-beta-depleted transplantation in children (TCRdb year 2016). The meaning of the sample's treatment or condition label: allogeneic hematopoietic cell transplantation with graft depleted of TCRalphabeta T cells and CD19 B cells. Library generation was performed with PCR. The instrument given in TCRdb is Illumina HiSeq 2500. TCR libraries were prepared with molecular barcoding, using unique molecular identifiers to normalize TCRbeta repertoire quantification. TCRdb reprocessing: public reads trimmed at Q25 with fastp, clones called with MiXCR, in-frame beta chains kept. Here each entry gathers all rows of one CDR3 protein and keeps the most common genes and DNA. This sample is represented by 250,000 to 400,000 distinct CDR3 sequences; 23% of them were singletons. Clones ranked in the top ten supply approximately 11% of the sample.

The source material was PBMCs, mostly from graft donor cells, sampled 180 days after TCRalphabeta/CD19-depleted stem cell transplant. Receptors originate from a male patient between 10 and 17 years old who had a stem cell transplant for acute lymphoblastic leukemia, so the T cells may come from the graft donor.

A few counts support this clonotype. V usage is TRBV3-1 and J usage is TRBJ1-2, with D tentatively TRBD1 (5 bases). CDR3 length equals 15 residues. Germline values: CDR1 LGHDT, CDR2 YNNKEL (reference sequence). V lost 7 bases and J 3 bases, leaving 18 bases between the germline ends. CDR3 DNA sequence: TGTGCCAGCACCTCCCAAAGGGCGGGGCACTATGGCTACACCTTC. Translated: CASTSQRAGHYGYTF.

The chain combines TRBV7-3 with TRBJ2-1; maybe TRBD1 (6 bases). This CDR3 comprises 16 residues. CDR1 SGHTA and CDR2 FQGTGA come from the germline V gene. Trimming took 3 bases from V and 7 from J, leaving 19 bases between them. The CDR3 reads CASSFSGATPGNEQFF. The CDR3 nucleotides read TGTGCCAGCAGCTTCTCAGGGGCAACCCCCGGGAATGAGCAGTTCTTC.

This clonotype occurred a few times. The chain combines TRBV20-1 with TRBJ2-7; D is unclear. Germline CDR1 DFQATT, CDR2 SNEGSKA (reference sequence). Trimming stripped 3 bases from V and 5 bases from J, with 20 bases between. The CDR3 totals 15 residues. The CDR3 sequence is CSASDAWTGGNEQYF. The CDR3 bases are TGCAGTGCTAGTGACGCCTGGACGGGCGGCAACGAGCAGTACTTC.

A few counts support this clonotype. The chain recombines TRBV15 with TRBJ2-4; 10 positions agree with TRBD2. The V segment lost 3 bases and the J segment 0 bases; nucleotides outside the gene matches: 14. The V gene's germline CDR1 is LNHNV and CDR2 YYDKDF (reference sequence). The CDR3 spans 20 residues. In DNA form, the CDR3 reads TGTGCCACCAGCAGGGCCCCCGGACTAGCGGCCCCACTAGCCAAAAACATTCAGTACTTC. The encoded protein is CATSRAPGLAAPLAKNIQYF.

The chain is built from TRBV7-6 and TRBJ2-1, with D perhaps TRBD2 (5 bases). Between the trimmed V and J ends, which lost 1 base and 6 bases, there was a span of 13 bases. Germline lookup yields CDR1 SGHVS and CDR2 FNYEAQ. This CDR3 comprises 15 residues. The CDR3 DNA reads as TGTGCCAGCAGCTTAGGAGGGAGAAGAACCAATGAGCAGTTCTTC. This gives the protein CASSLGGRRTNEQFF.

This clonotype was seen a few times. In DNA form, the CDR3 reads TGTGCCAGCAGCCTTGGGACTAGCGGGAACAGGGTATGGGACAATGAGCAGTTCTTC. It yields the protein CASSLGTSGNRVWDNEQFF. The chain couples TRBV7-9 to TRBJ2-1; 13 bases align to TRBD2. Germline V gene sequence: CDR1 SEHNR, CDR2 FQNEAQ (reference sequence). J lost 5 bases, V lost 5 bases, and 15 bases had no gene match. The CDR3 runs to 19 residues.

CDR3: CASSQDLGPYEQYF. CDR3 coding DNA: TGCGCCAGCAGCCAAGATCTAGGTCCCTACGAGCAGTACTTC. The chain employs TRBV4-1 and TRBJ2-7; D unresolved. CDR1 is MGHRA, CDR2 YSYEKL, per germline. This CDR3 has 14 residues. Trimming stripped 0 bases from V and 2 bases from J, with 8 bases between.